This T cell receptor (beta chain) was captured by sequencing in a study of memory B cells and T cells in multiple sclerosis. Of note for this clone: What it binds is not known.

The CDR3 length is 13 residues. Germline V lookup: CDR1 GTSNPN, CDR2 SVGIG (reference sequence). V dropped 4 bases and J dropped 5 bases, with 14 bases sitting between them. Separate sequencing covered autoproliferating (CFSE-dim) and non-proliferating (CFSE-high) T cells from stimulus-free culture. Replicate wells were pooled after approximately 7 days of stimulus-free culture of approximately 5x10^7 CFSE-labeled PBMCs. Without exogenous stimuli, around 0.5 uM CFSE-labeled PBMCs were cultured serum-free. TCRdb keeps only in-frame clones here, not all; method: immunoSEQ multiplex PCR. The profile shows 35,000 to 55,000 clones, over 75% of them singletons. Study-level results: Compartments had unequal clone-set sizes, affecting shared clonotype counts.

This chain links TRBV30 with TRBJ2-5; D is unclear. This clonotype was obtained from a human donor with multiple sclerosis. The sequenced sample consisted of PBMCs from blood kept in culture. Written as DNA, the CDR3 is TGTGCCTGGATAATCGCTGCGGCTGAGACCCAGTACTTC. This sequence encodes CAWIIAAAETQYF.